Below, one TCR beta chain is given with its context. Blood specimens came from baseline, cycle 4 day 1, and cycle 7 day 1. These data originate in a study of OX40 agonist ivuxolimab in advanced cancers. Across the study: Those treated in dose escalation had hepatocellular carcinoma, melanoma, renal cell cancer or head and neck cancer.

Clones were sequenced by immunoSEQ multiplex PCR, and TCRdb holds only the in-frame ones, with some missing. The sample has about 60,000 clones, 75% to 90% seen once. Per the germline V gene, CDR1 is SGHVS and CDR2 is FQNEAQ. The CDR3 runs 15 residues. The V and J ends lost 0 bases and 3 bases respectively, with 12 bases between them. Sequenced here: CD4+ or CD8+ T cells sorted from blood, sampled in a trial of the OX40 agonist ivuxolimab. The V gene is TRBV7-8, the J gene TRBJ2-7; D is perhaps TRBD1 (7 bases). The TCR comes from an adult with an advanced solid tumor such as melanoma, head and neck, liver or kidney cancer. The CDR3 sequence: CASSLAQGGDYEQYF. In nucleotides, the CDR3 is TGTGCCAGCAGCTTAGCCCAGGGGGGCGACTACGAGCAGTACTTC.